A single sample gave rise to the 17 T cell receptor beta chains below, sequenced in a study of T cell responses to AZD1222 COVID-19 vaccine. Repertoires were generated with immunoSEQ multiplex PCR, while TCRdb's copy carries only in-frame clones and drops some. The sample contains 150,000 to 200,000 clones, roughly 88% of which appear only once. The sample here was peripheral blood, taken 28 days after the second AZD1222 dose. The receptors here all came from an adult who received the AZD1222 COVID-19 vaccine.

This clone occurred a few times. The CDR3 bases are TGTGCCAGCAGTTACGGGGGCGCGGGGGAAAAACTGTTTTTT. It specifies CASSYGGAGEKLFF. V gene TRBV6-5 combines with J gene TRBJ1-4, with a weak D call TRBD1 (6 bases). This CDR3 has 14 residues. Germline V gives CDR1 MNHEY, CDR2 SVGAGI. Trimming cost V 2 bases and J 8 bases, with 12 bases left between them.

The CDR3 coding sequence is TGTGCCACCAGCAGGGGGTTAGATACGCAGTATTTT. This gives the protein CATSRGLDTQYF. The chain recombines TRBV15 with TRBJ2-3; D is unclear. Germline V lookup: CDR1 LNHNV, CDR2 YYDKDF (reference sequence). CDR3 length: 12 residues. With 3 bases removed from V and 5 bases from J, the gap between germline ends came to 6 bases.

The V gene is TRBV28, the J gene TRBJ2-7, with 11 bases aligning to TRBD2. Trimming removed 5 bases from V and 4 bases from J; junction bases left unmatched: 4. The length of the CDR3 is 14 residues. Germline CDR1 and CDR2: MDHEN and SYDVKM. CDR3 coding DNA: TGTGCCAGCAGTCTAAGACTAGCGGGATACGAGCAGTACTTC. Protein sequence: CASSLRLAGYEQYF.

This clone was seen a single time. V and J are TRBV4-2 and TRBJ2-7; 7 bases are shared with TRBD2. The CDR3 is 12 amino acids. The J segment lost 6 bases and the V segment lost 3 bases, leaving 2 bases of the junction unmatched. Germline CDR1 reads LGHNA; CDR2 reads YNFKEQ. The CDR3 sequence: CASSQPGGEQYF. CDR3 coding DNA: TGTGCCAGCAGCCAGCCGGGGGGCGAGCAGTACTTC.

The chain links TRBV25-1 to TRBJ2-3; D is ambiguous. Deletions cut 3 bases from V and 2 bases from J, with 12 bases between. The CDR3 totals 15 residues. Per the germline V gene, CDR1 is MGHDK and CDR2 is SYGVNS. The DNA of the CDR3 is TGTGCCAGCAGTGAGGGTGTCAGATCCACAGATACGCAGTATTTT. This encodes CASSEGVRSTDTQYF. The full variable domain, in which reference TRBV25-1 and TRBJ2-3 provide the parts outside the CDR3, is EADIYQTPRYLVIGTGKKITLECSQTMGHDKMYWYQQDPGMELHLIHYSYGVNSTEKGDLSSESTVSRIRTEHFPLTLESARPSHTSQYLCASSEGVRSTDTQYFGPGTRLTVL.

CDR3 DNA sequence: TGTGCCAACCGTTCCCGGGACAGGGGCTGGTGTGGCTACACCTTC. Translating gives CANRSRDRGWCGYTF. J is TRBJ1-2 and V is TRBV27; the match to TRBD1 covers 10 bases. Germline assignment: CDR1 MNHEY and CDR2 SMNVEV (reference sequence). Trimming took 10 bases from V and 7 from J; bases not matched to a gene: 15. This CDR3 spans 15 amino acids.

DNA of the CDR3: TGTGCCAGCAGCTTAGGGGTGGGGACCAAAAACATTCAGTACTTC. It encodes CASSLGVGTKNIQYF. The chain combines TRBV13 with TRBJ2-4; D remains unclear. This CDR3 has 15 residues. Deletions cut 0 bases from V and 2 bases from J, with 8 bases between. From germline, CDR1 is PRHDT and CDR2 FYEKMQ (reference sequence).

The J gene is TRBJ1-2, the V gene TRBV7-9; D remains ambiguous. The germline V and J ends were trimmed by 5 bases and 4 bases, with 8 bases remaining between them. The CDR3 is made up of 12 amino acids. CDR1 and CDR2 from the germline V gene are SEHNR and FQNEAQ (reference sequence). The CDR3 here is CASSLNFYGYTF. The CDR3 nucleotides read TGTGCCAGCAGCCTCAATTTCTATGGCTACACCTTC.

The chain is built from TRBV6-5 and TRBJ1-1, with D tentatively TRBD1 (6 bases). Trimming pared 7 bases from V and 8 bases from J, leaving 20 bases between. This CDR3 spans 14 amino acids. Germline CDR1 and CDR2: MNHEY and SVGAGI. The CDR3 is CASTSQNREVEAFF. CDR3 nucleotide sequence: TGTGCCAGCACCAGTCAGAACAGGGAGGTCGAAGCTTTCTTT.

This clone turned up a few times. The chain links TRBV5-4 to TRBJ2-2; TRBD2 might be the D (5 bases). This CDR3 comprises 15 residues. V lost 1 base and J lost 1, with 8 bases in between. Germline V gene lookup returns CDR1 SGHNT and CDR2 YYREEE (reference sequence). CDR3: CASSLPGLNTGELFF. The CDR3 DNA is TGTGCCAGCAGCTTGCCCGGACTGAACACCGGGGAGCTGTTTTTT.

This sequence joins TRBV6-2 or TRBV6-3 and TRBJ2-5; D ambiguous. The V end was cut by 0 bases, the J end by 0 bases, with 8 bases between. In germline, CDR1 is MNHEY, CDR2 SVGEGT. This CDR3 has 15 amino acids. The CDR3 DNA is TGTGCCAGCAGTTACTCGTCCACTAACCAAGAGACCCAGTACTTC. This gives the protein CASSYSSTNQETQYF.

J is TRBJ1-2 and V is TRBV6-5, with 10 bases lining up with TRBD1. CDR1 and CDR2 from the germline V gene are MNHEY and SVGAGI. V shed 6 bases and J 1 base; nucleotides not matched to a gene: 5. The CDR3 is 15 residues long. This CDR3 is CASRGTGDFNYGYTF. CDR3 sequence (DNA): TGTGCCAGCAGGGGGACAGGGGACTTTAACTATGGCTACACCTTC.

The chain combines TRBV5-1 with TRBJ2-3; TRBD2 might be the D (6 bases). The V end lost 3 bases, the J end lost 3 bases, and 8 bases lay between the germline ends. The germline gives CDR1 SGHRS, CDR2 YFSETQ. The CDR3 has 13 residues. The CDR3 DNA reads as TGCGCCAGCAGCTCCGGGACTACAGATACGCAGTATTTT. Protein product: CASSSGTTDTQYF.

The chain has TRBV6-2 or TRBV6-3 and TRBJ2-3; 8 bases map to TRBD2. The junction had 9 bases not matched to a gene; V was cut back by 2 bases and J by 2 bases. Per the germline V gene, CDR1 is MNHEY and CDR2 is SVGEGT. The CDR3 length is 17 residues. CDR3 amino acids: CASSYLLSGTYTDTQYF. CDR3 in DNA: TGTGCCAGCAGTTACCTCCTTAGCGGGACGTACACAGATACGCAGTATTTT.

The chain has TRBV6-1 and TRBJ1-3, with no clear D. CDR1 is MNHNS, CDR2 SASEGT, per germline. This CDR3 is 15 amino acids long. With 0 bases removed from V and 0 bases from J, the gap between germline ends came to 6 bases. The CDR3 DNA follows: TGTGCCAGCAGTGAAGCAGGGTCCTCTGGAAACACCATATATTTT. This encodes CASSEAGSSGNTIYF.

The chain combines TRBV5-1 with TRBJ1-1, with 8 bases matching TRBD1. This CDR3 has 14 residues. Germline V lookup: CDR1 SGHRS, CDR2 YFSETQ. V was pared by 4 bases and J by 6 bases, with 8 bases of the junction left unmatched. The chain's CDR3 is CASSPPGQVSEAFF. CDR3 nucleotide sequence: TGCGCCAGCAGCCCCCCGGGACAGGTCTCTGAAGCTTTCTTT.

Concerning this clone itself: This may be a read error, as it is one base from a much larger clone. In the same sample, other DNA sequences code for this CDR3. V gene TRBV5-4 combines with J gene TRBJ2-1; D perhaps matches TRBD2 (5 bases). CDR3 size: 15 residues. Per the germline V gene, CDR1 is SGHNT and CDR2 is YYREEE (reference sequence). V was trimmed by 10 bases and J by 0 bases, leaving 17 bases between them. The CDR3 DNA reads as TGTGCCGCTTATCGAGCTGGGAGCTCCTACAATGAGCAGTTCTTC. Translated: CAAYRAGSSYNEQFF.